This is a list of T cell receptor beta chains from one sample in a study of monozygotic twins with inflammatory bowel disease. From the 5' RACE reads, TCRdb lists one entry per CDR3 protein and no DNA. In all, the sample yields some 83,000 distinct CDR3 sequences. Sequenced: blood. The source is a human donor with ulcerative colitis or Crohn's disease, or a healthy co-twin of an affected twin (not recorded which). Both conserved end residues are part of each CDR3.

CDR3 protein | V gene | CDR3 length | J gene
CASSTYSTEAFF | TRBV2 | 12 | TRBJ1-1
CSARDPGPLRGDEQFF | TRBV20-1 | 16 | TRBJ2-1
CASSYSGLAGTADTQYF | TRBV6-5 | 17 | TRBJ2-3
CATSRDGGRGGYTF | TRBV15 | 14 | TRBJ1-2
CATSRDSGGGVTYEQYF | TRBV15 | 17 | TRBJ2-7
CASSSSLGEQYF | TRBV7-2 | 12 | TRBJ2-7
CASSIGGRSDYGYTF | TRBV19 | 15 | TRBJ1-2
CASSPRFGTGANSPLHF | TRBV18 | 17 | TRBJ1-6
CASSQTGTAYNEQFF | TRBV27 | 15 | TRBJ2-1
CASSLSDFRSGELFF | TRBV5-5 | 15 | TRBJ2-2
CASSFSDRVYEQYF | TRBV5-1 | 14 | TRBJ2-7
CASSSSGAWFTDTQYF | TRBV6-1 | 16 | TRBJ2-3
CATGDSPYEQYF | TRBV10-3 | 12 | TRBJ2-7
CASSLYAGRVYNEQFF | TRBV5-8 | 16 | TRBJ2-1
CSAPDRVTYNEQFF | TRBV20-1 | 14 | TRBJ2-1
CSATGRPGTDTQYF | TRBV20-1 | 14 | TRBJ2-3
CASSLVLGLGHTQYF | TRBV7-2 | 15 | TRBJ2-3
CSARRQGWEYNEQFF | TRBV20-1 | 15 | TRBJ2-1
CSARYVGGGTTNEKLFF | TRBV20-1 | 17 | TRBJ1-4
CASSVRTAATGELFF | TRBV9 | 15 | TRBJ2-2
CASRPSRGDNQPQHF | TRBV6-1 | 15 | TRBJ1-5
CASTPGQGAYAGELFF | TRBV19 | 16 | TRBJ2-2
CAISVLAGGLYNVQFF | TRBV10-3 | 16 | TRBJ2-1
CASSQGQGNEKLFF | TRBV7-8 | 14 | TRBJ1-4
CASSQVGGTGYGYTF | TRBV3-1 | 15 | TRBJ1-2
CSADLVRDYGYTF | TRBV20-1 | 13 | TRBJ1-2
CASSRTDSYGYTF | TRBV12-3/TRBV12-4 | 13 | TRBJ1-2
CASSLAGGYNEQFF | TRBV12-3/TRBV12-4 | 14 | TRBJ2-1
CASSLPPIGGDQPQHF | TRBV7-3 | 16 | TRBJ1-5
CASSKFGGRGETQYF | TRBV5-6 | 15 | TRBJ2-5
CASSTDGARAQHF | TRBV12-3/TRBV12-4 | 13 | TRBJ1-5
CASETGGRRRRNEQFF | TRBV4-2 | 16 | TRBJ2-1
CASSTPNRVSEQFF | TRBV6-1 | 14 | TRBJ2-1
CSARDTGQGLEAFF | TRBV20-1 | 14 | TRBJ1-1
CASSWGFESPEAFF | TRBV5-1 | 14 | TRBJ1-1
CASSLGGTDSYEQYF | TRBV28 | 15 | TRBJ2-7
CASSFTGSSTDTQYF | TRBV7-9 | 15 | TRBJ2-3
CASSSYPGRGRDIQYF | TRBV7-3 | 16 | TRBJ2-4
CASGLAADPNEQFF | TRBV19 | 14 | TRBJ2-1
CASTSGGPGELFF | TRBV19 | 13 | TRBJ2-2
CASSPGALYGYTF | TRBV6-6 | 13 | TRBJ1-2
CASSRSSRGTNTEAFF | TRBV18 | 16 | TRBJ1-1
CASRADLSSYNEQFF | TRBV12-3/TRBV12-4 | 15 | TRBJ2-1
CASSLEQGGDTEAFF | TRBV5-1 | 15 | TRBJ1-1
CASSVRVSNEQFF | TRBV9 | 13 | TRBJ2-1
CSASPRGGARLDTQYF | TRBV20-1 | 16 | TRBJ2-3
CSASRPTSGYEQYF | TRBV20-1 | 14 | TRBJ2-7
CASSPGTVLQEQYF | TRBV11-1 | 14 | TRBJ2-7
CASSQVGGKNTGELFF | TRBV4-1 | 16 | TRBJ2-2
CASSLGSGRHMNTEAFF | TRBV7-2 | 17 | TRBJ1-1
CASSLSTGPPTYEQYF | TRBV5-1 | 16 | TRBJ2-7
CASSMGTSGYNEQFF | TRBV19 | 15 | TRBJ2-1
CASRLAGDTDTQYF | TRBV12-3/TRBV12-4 | 14 | TRBJ2-3